These T cell receptor beta chains were read from a single sample in a study of T-cell memory formation after mild COVID-19. MiXCR, run by TCRdb on the 5' RACE reads, gives a single entry per CDR3 protein. The table records a few hundred thousand distinct CDR3 sequences, just under 20% of them present only once. The specimen sequenced was PBMCs or a T cell subset sorted from them (not recorded which). Receptors were obtained from a man between 18 and 29 years old who had mild COVID-19 (a few samples of this study predate the infection). Cell type and time point are not known. Both conserved end residues are part of each CDR3. The D gene is left open where the match is weak. A clone size is listed for some rows: how often the clone was seen (once, few, many), or a class if it is expanded.

CASSLFGAGETQYF TGTGCCAGCAGTTTGTTTGGGGCGGGAGAGACCCAGTACTTC few TRBJ2-5 . TRBV28
CASSEQGADYEQYF TGTGCCAGCAGTGAACAGGGGGCGGACTACGAGCAGTACTTC . TRBJ2-7 TRBD1 TRBV2
CASSPLGGVTEAFF TGTGCCAGCAGCCCCCTCGGGGGGGTCACTGAAGCTTTCTTT . TRBJ1-1 . TRBV9
CASSPYRENVLTF TGTGCCAGCAGTCCTTATCGGGAGAACGTCCTGACTTTC . TRBJ2-6 . TRBV27
CASSLSGWGNEQFF TGTGCCAGCAGCTTATCAGGGTGGGGCAATGAGCAGTTCTTC . TRBJ2-1 . TRBV11-2
CSARDLGGQNEQFF TGCAGTGCTAGAGATCTGGGGGGCCAAAATGAGCAGTTCTTC few TRBJ2-1 . TRBV20-1
CASRMTGGYGYTF TGTGCCAGCAGGATGACAGGGGGCTACGGCTACACCTTC few TRBJ1-2 TRBD1 TRBV6-5
CASSLDGLGGDEQFF TGCGCCAGCAGCTTGGACGGGCTAGGGGGCGATGAGCAGTTCTTC many TRBJ2-1 TRBD1 TRBV5-1
CASSLGQGGTDTQYF TGTGCCAGCAGCTTGGGGCAGGGTGGTACAGATACGCAGTATTTT few TRBJ2-3 . TRBV5-4
CASSRTRQGESYEQYF TGTGCCAGCAGCCGGACTCGACAGGGGGAGTCCTACGAGCAGTACTTC . TRBJ2-7 TRBD1 TRBV6-2/TRBV6-3
CSARSPRNPFGEQFF TGCAGTGCTAGATCCCCTAGAAATCCCTTTGGTGAGCAGTTCTTC . TRBJ2-1 . TRBV20-1
CASSLVGGGSGYTF TGTGCCAGCAGCTTAGTCGGGGGAGGAAGTGGCTACACCTTC few TRBJ1-2 . TRBV7-2
CATSDLHGVRDEQFF TGTGCCACCAGTGATTTGCACGGGGTTAGGGATGAGCAGTTCTTC many TRBJ2-1 . TRBV24-1
CASSPSGPSTPTQYF TGTGCCAGCAGCCCGTCCGGACCGAGTACACCTACCCAGTACTTC . TRBJ2-5 . TRBV6-5
CASSVGQAKNIQYF TGTGCCAGCTCGGTCGGGCAGGCCAAAAACATTCAGTACTTC few TRBJ2-4 . TRBV18
CASSQTKDTQYF TGTGCCAGCAGCCAGACGAAAGATACGCAGTATTTT . TRBJ2-3 . TRBV3-1
CATGGSYEQYF TGTGCCACCGGGGGTTCCTACGAGCAGTACTTC . TRBJ2-7 . TRBV10-3
CASNQQGSSADTQYF TGTGCCAGCAACCAACAGGGAAGTTCGGCAGATACGCAGTATTTT once TRBJ2-3 . TRBV6-5
CASSLYSGTGGSGANVLTF TGTGCCAGCAGCCTCTACTCCGGGACAGGGGGCTCTGGGGCCAACGTCCTGACTTTC once TRBJ2-6 TRBD1 TRBV3-1